The 3 T cell receptor beta chains given below trace back to one sample, sequenced in a study of sequential checkpoint blockade in melanoma. Treatment denoted: randomized to nivolumab then ipilimumab (arm A) or the reverse (arm B). Clones were sequenced by immunoSEQ multiplex PCR, and TCRdb holds only the in-frame ones, with some missing. The sample shows 2,500 to 3,500 clones, more than 20% of them seen only once. Material: tumor tissue (inferred from file names), obtained from a patient given nivolumab and ipilimumab in sequence. These receptor sequences come from a human donor with melanoma.

The gene calls are TRBV18 and TRBJ1-2, with 9 bases fitting TRBD1. There are 15 residues in the CDR3. With 4 bases clipped from V and 1 base from J, the junction kept 4 bases outside the gene matches. Germline CDR1 KGHSH, CDR2 LQKENI. The CDR3 DNA sequence: TGTGCCAGCTCACAGGGACAGGGATATAACTATGGCTACACCTTC. This encodes CASSQGQGYNYGYTF.

The chain carries TRBV6-8 and TRBJ1-2; weak D call: TRBD1 (5 bases). Trimming shortened V by 7 bases and J by 7 bases, and 19 bases separated the two germline ends. From germline, CDR1 is MNHGY and CDR2 SAAAGT. CDR3 size: 14 residues. The DNA of the CDR3 is TGTGCCAGCACCTCAAAGGGACGGGGTATTGGCTACACCTTC. It specifies CASTSKGRGIGYTF.

The CDR3 here is CASSIGALRRNEQFF. DNA of the CDR3: TGTGCCAGTAGTATCGGGGCCCTACGACGCAATGAGCAGTTCTTC. The rearrangement joins TRBV19 to TRBJ2-1; tentatively, D is TRBD1 or TRBD2 (5 bases each). Germline V lookup: CDR1 LNHDA, CDR2 SQIVND (reference sequence). The CDR3 consists of 15 residues. Trimming stripped 3 bases from V and 6 bases from J, with 15 bases between.